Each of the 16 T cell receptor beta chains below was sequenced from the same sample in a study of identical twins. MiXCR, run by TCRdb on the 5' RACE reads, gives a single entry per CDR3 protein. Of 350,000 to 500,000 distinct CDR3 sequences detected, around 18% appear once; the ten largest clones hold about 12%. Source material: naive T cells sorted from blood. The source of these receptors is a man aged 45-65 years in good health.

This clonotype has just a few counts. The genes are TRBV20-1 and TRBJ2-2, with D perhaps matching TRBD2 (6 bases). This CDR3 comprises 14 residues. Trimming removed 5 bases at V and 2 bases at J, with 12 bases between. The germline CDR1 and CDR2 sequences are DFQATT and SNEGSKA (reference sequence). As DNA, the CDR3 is TGCAGTGCTGTGGGACTGCAAAACACCGGGGAGCTGTTTTTT. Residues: CSAVGLQNTGELFF.

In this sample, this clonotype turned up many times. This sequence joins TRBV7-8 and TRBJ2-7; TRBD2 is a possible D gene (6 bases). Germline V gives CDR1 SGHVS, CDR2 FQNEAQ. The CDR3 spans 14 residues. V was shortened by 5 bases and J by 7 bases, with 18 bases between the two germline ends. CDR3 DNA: TGTGCCAGCAGCGCCAAACGACTAGTTATTGAGCAGTACTTC. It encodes CASSAKRLVIEQYF.

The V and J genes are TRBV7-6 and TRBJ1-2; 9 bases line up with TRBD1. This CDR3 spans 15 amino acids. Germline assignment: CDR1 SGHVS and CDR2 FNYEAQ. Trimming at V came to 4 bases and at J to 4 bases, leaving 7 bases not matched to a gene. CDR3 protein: CASSSLQTGGYGYTF. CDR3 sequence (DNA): TGTGCCAGCAGCTCCCTACAGACAGGGGGCTATGGCTACACCTTC.

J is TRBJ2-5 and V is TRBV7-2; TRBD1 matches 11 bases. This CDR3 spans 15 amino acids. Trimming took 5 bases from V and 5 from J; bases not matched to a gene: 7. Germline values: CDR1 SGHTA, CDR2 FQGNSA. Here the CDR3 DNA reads TGTGCCAGCAGCGCCTGGGACAGGGGGTCTGAGACCCAGTACTTC. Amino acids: CASSAWDRGSETQYF.

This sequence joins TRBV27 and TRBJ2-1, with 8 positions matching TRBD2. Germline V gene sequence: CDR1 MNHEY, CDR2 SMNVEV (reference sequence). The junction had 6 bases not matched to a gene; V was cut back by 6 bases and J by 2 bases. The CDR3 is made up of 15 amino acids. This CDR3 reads CASRASGSAYNEQFF. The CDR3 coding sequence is TGTGCCAGCAGGGCAAGCGGGAGCGCCTACAATGAGCAGTTCTTC.

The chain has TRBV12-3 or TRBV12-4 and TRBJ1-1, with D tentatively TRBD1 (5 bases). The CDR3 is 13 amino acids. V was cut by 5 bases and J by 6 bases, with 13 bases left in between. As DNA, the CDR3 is TGTGCCAGCAGTCTAGGGGAGCGGGCTGAAGCTTTCTTT. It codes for CASSLGERAEAFF.

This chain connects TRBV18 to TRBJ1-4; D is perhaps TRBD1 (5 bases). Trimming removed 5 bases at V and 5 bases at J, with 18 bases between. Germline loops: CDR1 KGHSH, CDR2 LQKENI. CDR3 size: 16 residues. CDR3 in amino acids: CASSSSSLRDNEKLFF. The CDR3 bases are TGTGCCAGCTCAAGCTCCAGCCTCCGGGACAATGAAAAACTGTTTTTT.

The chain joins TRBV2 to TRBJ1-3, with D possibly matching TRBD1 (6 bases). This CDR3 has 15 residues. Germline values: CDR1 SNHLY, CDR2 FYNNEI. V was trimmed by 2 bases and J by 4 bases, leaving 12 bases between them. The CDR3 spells CASSEMTGLGNTIYF. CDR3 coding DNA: TGTGCCAGCAGTGAAATGACAGGACTGGGAAACACCATATATTTT.

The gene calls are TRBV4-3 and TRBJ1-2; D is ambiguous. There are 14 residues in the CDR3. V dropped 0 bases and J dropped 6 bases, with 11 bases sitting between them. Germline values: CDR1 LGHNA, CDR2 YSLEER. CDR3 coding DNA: TGCGCCAGCAGCCAAGATTTGCGGGTTGATGGCTACACCTTC. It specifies CASSQDLRVDGYTF.

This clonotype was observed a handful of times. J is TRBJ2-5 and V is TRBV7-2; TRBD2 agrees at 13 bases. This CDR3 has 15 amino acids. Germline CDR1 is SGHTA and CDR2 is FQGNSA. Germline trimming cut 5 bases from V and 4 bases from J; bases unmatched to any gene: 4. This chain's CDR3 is CASSVGLAGAETQYF. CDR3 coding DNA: TGTGCCAGCAGCGTAGGACTAGCGGGAGCAGAGACCCAGTACTTC.

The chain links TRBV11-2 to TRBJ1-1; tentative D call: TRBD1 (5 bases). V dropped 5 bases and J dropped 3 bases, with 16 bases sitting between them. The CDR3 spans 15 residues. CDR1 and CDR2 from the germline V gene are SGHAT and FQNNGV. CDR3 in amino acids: CASSLGTYRDTEAFF. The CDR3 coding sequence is TGTGCCAGCAGCCTGGGGACTTATAGGGACACTGAAGCTTTCTTT.

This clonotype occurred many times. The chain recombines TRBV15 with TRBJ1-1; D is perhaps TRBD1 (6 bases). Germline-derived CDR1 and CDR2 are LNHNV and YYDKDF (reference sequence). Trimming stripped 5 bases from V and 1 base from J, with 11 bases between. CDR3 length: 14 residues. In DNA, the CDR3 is TGTGCCACCAGCGCGGGACAACCGAACACTGAAGCTTTCTTT. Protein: CATSAGQPNTEAFF.

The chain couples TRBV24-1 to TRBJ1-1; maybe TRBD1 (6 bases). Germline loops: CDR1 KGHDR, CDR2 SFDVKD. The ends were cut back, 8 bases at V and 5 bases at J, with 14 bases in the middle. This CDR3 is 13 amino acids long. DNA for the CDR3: TGTGCCACCACAGCCGGGGGCGGGACTGAAGCTTTCTTT. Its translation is CATTAGGGTEAFF.

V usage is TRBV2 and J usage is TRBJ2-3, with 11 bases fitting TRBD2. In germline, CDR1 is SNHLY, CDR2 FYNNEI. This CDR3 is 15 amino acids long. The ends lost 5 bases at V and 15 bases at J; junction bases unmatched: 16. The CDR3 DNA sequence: TGTGCCAGCAGTCCTACGGGGCTAGCGGGAGGCCGGAACTATTTT. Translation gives CASSPTGLAGGRNYF.

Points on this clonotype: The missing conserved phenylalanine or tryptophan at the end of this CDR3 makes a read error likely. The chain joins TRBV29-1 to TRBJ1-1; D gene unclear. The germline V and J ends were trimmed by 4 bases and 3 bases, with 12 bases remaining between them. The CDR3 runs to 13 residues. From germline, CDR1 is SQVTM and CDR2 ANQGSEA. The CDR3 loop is CSVARFGDTEAFL. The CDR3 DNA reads TGCAGCGTTGCCAGGTTTGGGGACACTGAAGCTTTCCTT.

This CDR3 is CASSGPGQSSGANVLTF. CDR3 nucleotide sequence: TGTGCCAGCAGCGGACCGGGACAGAGCTCTGGGGCCAACGTCCTGACTTTC. The chain combines TRBV5-5 with TRBJ2-6; 7 bases match TRBD1. The V segment lost 4 bases and the J segment 0 bases; nucleotides outside the gene matches: 7. Germline CDR1 is SGHKS and CDR2 is YYEKEE (reference sequence). This CDR3 comprises 17 residues. The full variable domain, its missing parts supplied by reference TRBV5-5 and TRBJ2-6, is DAGVTQSPTHLIKTRGQQVTLRCSPISGHKSVSWYQQVLGQGPQFIFQYYEKEERGRGNFPDRFSARQFPNYSSELNVNALLLGDSALYLCASSGPGQSSGANVLTFGAGSRLTVL.